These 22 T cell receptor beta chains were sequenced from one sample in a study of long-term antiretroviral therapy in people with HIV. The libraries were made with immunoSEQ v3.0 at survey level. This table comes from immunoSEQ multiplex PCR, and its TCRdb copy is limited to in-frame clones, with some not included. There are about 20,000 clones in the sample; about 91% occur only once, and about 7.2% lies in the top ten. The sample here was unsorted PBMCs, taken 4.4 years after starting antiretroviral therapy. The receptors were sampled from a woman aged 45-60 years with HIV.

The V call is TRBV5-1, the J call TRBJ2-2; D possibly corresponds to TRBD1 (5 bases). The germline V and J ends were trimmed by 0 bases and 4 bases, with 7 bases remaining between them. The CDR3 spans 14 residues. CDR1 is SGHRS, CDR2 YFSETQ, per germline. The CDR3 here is CASSLDRPTGELFF. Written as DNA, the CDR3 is TGCGCCAGCAGCTTGGACAGGCCCACCGGGGAGCTGTTTTTT.

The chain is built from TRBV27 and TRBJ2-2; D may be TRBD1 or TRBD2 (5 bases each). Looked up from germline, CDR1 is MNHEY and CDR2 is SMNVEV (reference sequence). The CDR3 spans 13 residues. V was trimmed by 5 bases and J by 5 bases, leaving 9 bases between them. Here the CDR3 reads CASSTWGTGELFF. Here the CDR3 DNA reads TGTGCCAGCAGTACTTGGGGGACCGGGGAGCTGTTTTTT.

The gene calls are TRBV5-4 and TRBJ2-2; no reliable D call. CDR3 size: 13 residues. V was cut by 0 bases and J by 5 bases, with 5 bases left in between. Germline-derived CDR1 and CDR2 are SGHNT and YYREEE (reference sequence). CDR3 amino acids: CASSLVPTGELFF. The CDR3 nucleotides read TGTGCCAGCAGCTTGGTACCAACCGGGGAGCTGTTTTTT.

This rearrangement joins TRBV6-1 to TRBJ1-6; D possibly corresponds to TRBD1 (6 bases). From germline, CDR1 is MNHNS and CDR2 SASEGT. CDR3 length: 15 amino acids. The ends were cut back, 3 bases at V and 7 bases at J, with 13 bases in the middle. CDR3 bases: TGTGCCAGCAGTGACCGGACAGACCGAAATTCACCCCTCCACTTT. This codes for CASSDRTDRNSPLHF.

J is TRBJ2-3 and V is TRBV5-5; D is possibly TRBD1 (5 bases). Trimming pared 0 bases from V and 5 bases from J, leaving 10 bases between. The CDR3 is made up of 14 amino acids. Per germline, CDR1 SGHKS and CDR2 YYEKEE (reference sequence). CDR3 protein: CASSLEGVKDTQYF. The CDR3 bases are TGTGCCAGCAGCTTGGAAGGGGTTAAAGATACGCAGTATTTT.

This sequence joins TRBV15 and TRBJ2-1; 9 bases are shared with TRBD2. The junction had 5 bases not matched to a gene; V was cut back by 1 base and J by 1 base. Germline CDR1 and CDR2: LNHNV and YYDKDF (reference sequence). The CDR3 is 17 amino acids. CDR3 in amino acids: CATSRVGLAGSYNEQFF. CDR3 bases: TGTGCCACCAGCAGAGTTGGGCTAGCGGGGTCCTACAATGAGCAGTTCTTC.

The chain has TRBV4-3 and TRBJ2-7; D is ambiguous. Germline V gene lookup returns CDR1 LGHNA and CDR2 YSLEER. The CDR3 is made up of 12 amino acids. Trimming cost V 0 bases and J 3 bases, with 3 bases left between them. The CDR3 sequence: CASSQDGYEQYF. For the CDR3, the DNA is TGCGCCAGCAGCCAAGACGGCTACGAGCAGTACTTC.

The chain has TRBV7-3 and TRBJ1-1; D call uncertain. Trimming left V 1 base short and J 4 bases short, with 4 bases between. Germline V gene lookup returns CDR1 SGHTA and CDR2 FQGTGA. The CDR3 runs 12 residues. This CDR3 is CASSLRTTEAFF. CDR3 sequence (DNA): TGTGCCAGCAGCTTAAGGACCACTGAAGCTTTCTTT.

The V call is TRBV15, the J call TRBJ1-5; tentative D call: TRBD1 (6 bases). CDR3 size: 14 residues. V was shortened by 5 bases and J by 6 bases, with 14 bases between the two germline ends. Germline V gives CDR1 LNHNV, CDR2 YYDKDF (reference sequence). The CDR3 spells CATSSGVVSQPQHF. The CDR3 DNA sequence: TGTGCCACCAGCTCAGGGGTCGTAAGTCAGCCCCAGCATTTT. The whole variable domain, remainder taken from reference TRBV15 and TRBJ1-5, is DAMVIQNPRYQVTQFGKPVTLSCSQTLNHNVMYWYQQKSSQAPKLLFHYYDKDFNNEADTPDNFQSRRPNTSFCFLDIRSPGLGDTAMYLCATSSGVVSQPQHFGDGTRLSIL.

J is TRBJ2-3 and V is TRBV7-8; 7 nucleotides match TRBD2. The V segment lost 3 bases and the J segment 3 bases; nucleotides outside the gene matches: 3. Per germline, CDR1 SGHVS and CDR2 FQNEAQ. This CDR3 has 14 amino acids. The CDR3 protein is CASSFGLVTDTQYF. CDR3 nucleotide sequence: TGTGCCAGCAGCTTCGGACTAGTAACAGATACGCAGTATTTT.

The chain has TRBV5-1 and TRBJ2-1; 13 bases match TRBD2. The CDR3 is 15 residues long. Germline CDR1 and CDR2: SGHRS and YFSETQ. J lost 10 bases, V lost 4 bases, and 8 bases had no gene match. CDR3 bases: TGCGCCAGCAGCAGGGGGACTAGCGGGGCGGAGGAGCAGTTCTTC. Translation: CASSRGTSGAEEQFF.

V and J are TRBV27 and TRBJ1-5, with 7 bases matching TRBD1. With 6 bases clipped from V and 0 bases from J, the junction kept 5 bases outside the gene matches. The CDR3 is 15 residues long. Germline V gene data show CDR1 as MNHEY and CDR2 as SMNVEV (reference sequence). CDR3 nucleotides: TGTGCCAGCAGAGGTGGACAGGCTAGCAATCAGCCCCAGCATTTT. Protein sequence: CASRGGQASNQPQHF.

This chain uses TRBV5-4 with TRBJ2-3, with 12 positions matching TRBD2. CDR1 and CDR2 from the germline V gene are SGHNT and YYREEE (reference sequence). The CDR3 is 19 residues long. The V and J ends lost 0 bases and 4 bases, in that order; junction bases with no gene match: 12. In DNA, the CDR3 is TGTGCCAGCAGCTTGGATCCGCTAGCGGGGGGGCCAGGCCCAGATACGCAGTATTTT. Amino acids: CASSLDPLAGGPGPDTQYF.

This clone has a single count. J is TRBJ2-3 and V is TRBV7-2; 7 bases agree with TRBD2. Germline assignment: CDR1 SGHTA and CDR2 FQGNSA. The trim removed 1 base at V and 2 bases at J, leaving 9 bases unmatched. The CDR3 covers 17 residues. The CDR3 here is CASSLGWGGSSTDTQYF. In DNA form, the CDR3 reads TGTGCCAGCAGCTTAGGTTGGGGCGGGAGTTCCACAGATACGCAGTATTTT.

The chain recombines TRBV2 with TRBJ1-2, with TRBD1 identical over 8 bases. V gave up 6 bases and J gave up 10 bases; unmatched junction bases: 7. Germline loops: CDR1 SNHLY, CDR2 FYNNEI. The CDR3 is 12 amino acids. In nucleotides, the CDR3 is TGTGCCAGCAGGGACAGGGAGCATGACTACACCTTC. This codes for CASRDREHDYTF.

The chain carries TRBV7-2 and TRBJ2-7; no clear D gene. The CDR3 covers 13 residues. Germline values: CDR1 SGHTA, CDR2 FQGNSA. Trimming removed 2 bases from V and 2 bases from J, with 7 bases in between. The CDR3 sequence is CASSLRSAYEQYF. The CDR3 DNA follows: TGTGCCAGCAGCTTAAGGAGTGCCTACGAGCAGTACTTC.

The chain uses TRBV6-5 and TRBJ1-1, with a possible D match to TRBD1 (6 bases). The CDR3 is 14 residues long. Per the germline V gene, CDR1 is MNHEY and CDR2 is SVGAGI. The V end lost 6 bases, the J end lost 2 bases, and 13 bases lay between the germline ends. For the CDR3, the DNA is TGTGCCAGCAGCCTAGGGGGTGCAAACACTGAAGCTTTCTTT. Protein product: CASSLGGANTEAFF.

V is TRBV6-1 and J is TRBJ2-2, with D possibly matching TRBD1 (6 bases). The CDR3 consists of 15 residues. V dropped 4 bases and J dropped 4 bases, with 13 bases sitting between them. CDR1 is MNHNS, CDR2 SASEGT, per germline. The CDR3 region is CASSVSAGATGELFF. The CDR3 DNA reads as TGTGCCAGCAGTGTAAGTGCAGGGGCCACCGGGGAGCTGTTTTTT.

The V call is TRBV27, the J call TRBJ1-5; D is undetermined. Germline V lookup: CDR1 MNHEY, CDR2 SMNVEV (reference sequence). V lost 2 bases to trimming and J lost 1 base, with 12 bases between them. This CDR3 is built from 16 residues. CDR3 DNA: TGTGCCAGCAGTTTAATGGCAATCAGAAGCAATCAGCCCCAGCATTTT. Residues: CASSLMAIRSNQPQHF.

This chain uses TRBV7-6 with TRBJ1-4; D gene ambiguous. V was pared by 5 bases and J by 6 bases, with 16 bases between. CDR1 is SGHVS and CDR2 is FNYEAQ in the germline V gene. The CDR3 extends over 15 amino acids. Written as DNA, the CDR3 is TGTGCCAGCAGCCCCGTGTCGGGCGAGGATGAAAAACTGTTTTTT. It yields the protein CASSPVSGEDEKLFF.

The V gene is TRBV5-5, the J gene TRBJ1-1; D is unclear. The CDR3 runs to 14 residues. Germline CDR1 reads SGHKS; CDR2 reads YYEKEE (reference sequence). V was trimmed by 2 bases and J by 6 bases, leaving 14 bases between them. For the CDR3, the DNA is TGTGCCAGCAGCTTTAGCGGGTATATCGCTGAAGCTTTCTTT. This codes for CASSFSGYIAEAFF.

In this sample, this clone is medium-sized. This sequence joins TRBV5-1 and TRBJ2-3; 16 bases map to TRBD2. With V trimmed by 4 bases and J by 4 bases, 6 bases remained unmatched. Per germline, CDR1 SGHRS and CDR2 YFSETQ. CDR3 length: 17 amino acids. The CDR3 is CASSGTSGGAGSDTQYF. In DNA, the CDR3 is TGCGCCAGCAGCGGGACTAGCGGGGGGGCCGGGTCAGATACGCAGTATTTT.